A selection of T cell receptor beta chains follows, all from one sample in a study of blood T cell repertoires in COVID-19. TCRdb keeps only in-frame clones here, not all; method: immunoSEQ multiplex PCR. This sample carries approximately 250,000 clones, roughly 88% of them seen once, and the ten largest clones take 5.5% to 6%. The sequenced sample was peripheral blood. The receptors derive from a woman older than 75 with COVID-19, enrolled during active disease. Each CDR3 is given with its conserved first and last residue. A D gene is named only where the DNA matches it firmly. Rows may omit the clone size; those that give it use once, few, many or a size class.

TRBJ2-2,TRBV7-6,.,.,TGTGCCAGCAGCTTGGTAGTTGGCGGGGAGCTGTTTTTT,CASSLVVGGELFF
TRBJ2-3,TRBV24-1,.,TRBD2,TGTGCCACCAGTTTTACGGGGGGGAGCACAGATACGCAGTATTTT,CATSFTGGSTDTQYF
TRBJ1-1,TRBV5-1,.,.,TGCGCCAGCAGCCCCCCAGGGACACGGAACACTGAAGCTTTCTTT,CASSPPGTRNTEAFF
TRBJ1-5,TRBV6-6,.,.,TGTGCCAGCAGCCCACGGGGGGGGGCCGATCAGCCCCAGCATTTT,CASSPRGGADQPQHF
TRBJ1-6,TRBV6-1,.,.,TGTGCCAGCAGTGAATCGGGGTATAATTCACCCCTCCACTTT,CASSESGYNSPLHF
TRBJ1-5,TRBV2,.,.,TGTGCCAGCAGGCTGACAAATAGCAATCAGCCCCAGCATTTT,CASRLTNSNQPQHF
TRBJ1-1,TRBV30,.,.,TGTGCCTGGACCAGACAACTCAACACTGAAGCTTTCTTT,CAWTRQLNTEAFF
TRBJ1-5,TRBV19,.,.,TGTGCCAGTAGTAACGGGATCGGCAATCAGCCCCAGCATTTT,CASSNGIGNQPQHF
TRBJ2-1,TRBV6-5,.,TRBD2,TGTGCCAGCAGGTCGACTAGCACCAATGAGCAGTTCTTC,CASRSTSTNEQFF
TRBJ2-5,TRBV7-8,.,.,TGTGCCAGCAGCTTAGTGGCAGGTGGAGGGTCACACCAAGGGACCCAGTACTTC,CASSLVAGGGSHQGTQYF
TRBJ2-5,TRBV25-1,.,TRBD1,TGTGCCAGCACCAGGGGGCCCCAAGAGACCCAGTACTTC,CASTRGPQETQYF
TRBJ1-1,TRBV5-5,few,.,TGTGCCAGCAGCTTGGCCGGAACAGCGAACACTGAAGCTTTCTTT,CASSLAGTANTEAFF
TRBJ2-3,TRBV5-6,.,.,TGTGCCAGCAGCTTGTGGCGGGGGCTTAGCACAGATACGCAGTATTTT,CASSLWRGLSTDTQYF
TRBJ2-5,TRBV5-1,.,.,TGCGCCAGCAGCTTGGGGTCGGGGGAAGAGACCCAGTACTTC,CASSLGSGEETQYF
TRBJ2-2,TRBV6-6,.,.,TGTGCCAGCAGTTACGTGACTAGTGGGGAGTCCGGGGAGCTGTTTTTT,CASSYVTSGESGELFF
TRBJ1-1,TRBV7-9,once,TRBD1,TGTGCCAGCAGCTTCAACAGGGGGCCCACTGAAGCTTTCTTT,CASSFNRGPTEAFF
TRBJ1-2,TRBV30,.,.,TGTGCCTGGAGTGTAGGTCAGACGGGAAACTATGGCTACACCTTC,CAWSVGQTGNYGYTF
TRBJ1-2,TRBV19,.,TRBD1,TGTGCCAGTAGTATAGATCCGACAGGGAGAGGCTACACCTTC,CASSIDPTGRGYTF
TRBJ2-1,TRBV6-2/TRBV6-3,.,TRBD2,TGTGCCAGCAGCCTTTGGGGGGGGAGCTCCTACAATGAGCAGTTCTTC,CASSLWGGSSYNEQFF
TRBJ1-1,TRBV5-5,.,.,TGTGCCAGCAGCTTGAACCAACAGGGACCGAACACTGAAGCTTTCTTT,CASSLNQQGPNTEAFF
TRBJ1-2,TRBV5-1,.,.,TGCGCCAGCAGCGAGGATAAAGGATACTCTAACTATGGCTACACCTTC,CASSEDKGYSNYGYTF
TRBJ2-2,TRBV5-1,.,TRBD2,TGCGCCAGCAGCTCCTCAGCGGGGGGGACCGGGGAGCTGTTTTTT,CASSSSAGGTGELFF
TRBJ1-3,TRBV4-3,.,.,TGCGCCAGCAGCCAAGATCTTACAACGGGAAACACCATATATTTT,CASSQDLTTGNTIYF
TRBJ2-7,TRBV6-5,.,TRBD2,TGTGCCAGCAGACCAACGGGGGGCGAGCAGTACTTC,CASRPTGGEQYF
TRBJ2-2,TRBV7-2,.,TRBD2,TGTGCCAGCAGCCGCCTAGACCTAGCGGGGGGAAACACCGGGGAGCTGTTTTTT,CASSRLDLAGGNTGELFF
TRBJ1-2,TRBV14,.,.,TGTGCCAGCAGCCCCGGACTTTTACAGAACTATGGCTACACCTTC,CASSPGLLQNYGYTF
TRBJ1-2,TRBV5-1,.,TRBD1,TGCGCCAGCAGCCGCACAGGGGGTAACTATGGCTACACCTTC,CASSRTGGNYGYTF
TRBJ2-1,TRBV20-1,.,.,TGCAGTGCTAGTCGAGGGCTTGGCGATGAGCAGTTCTTC,CSASRGLGDEQFF
TRBJ2-2,TRBV18,.,.,TGTGCCAGCAAGCAGGGTACAGGGGAGCTGTTTTTT,CASKQGTGELFF
TRBJ2-1,TRBV6-5,.,TRBD1,TGTGCCAGCAGGGGGACAGGGGCATACAATGAGCAGTTCTTC,CASRGTGAYNEQFF
TRBJ2-4,TRBV19,.,TRBD2,TGTGCCAGTAGTATAACAAGCGGGGTAGCCAAAAACATTCAGTACTTC,CASSITSGVAKNIQYF
TRBJ2-4,TRBV2,.,TRBD1,TGTGCCAGCATCGGACAGGGTAAAAACATTCAGTACTTC,CASIGQGKNIQYF
TRBJ2-7,TRBV24-1,few,TRBD2,TGTGCCACCAGTGGGACTAGCGGGGGATCGAGCTCCTACGAGCAGTACTTC,CATSGTSGGSSSYEQYF
TRBJ1-1,TRBV21-1,.,.,TGTGCCAGCAGCCACTACCCAGGGAAGTTCGCTGAAGCTTTCTTT,CASSHYPGKFAEAFF
TRBJ1-5,TRBV7-8,.,TRBD1,TGTGCCAGCAGCCCGGACAGGGGAGGCCAGCCCCAGCATTTT,CASSPDRGGQPQHF
TRBJ2-7,TRBV6-5,.,.,TGTGCCAGCAGTTACTCGGCTAGTTTGAACGAGCAGTACTTC,CASSYSASLNEQYF
TRBJ1-2,TRBV27,.,TRBD1,TGTGCCAGCTCGCCACAGGGGGCGCTAGGGGGCTACACCTTC,CASSPQGALGGYTF
TRBJ1-2,TRBV19,.,.,TGTGCCAGTACCATGGTGAGACAGGTATATGGCTACACCTTC,CASTMVRQVYGYTF
TRBJ2-1,TRBV10-3,.,.,TGTGCCATCAGTAAGACAGTAGAGAACAATGAGCAGTTCTTC,CAISKTVENNEQFF
TRBJ1-5,TRBV6-2/TRBV6-3,.,TRBD1,TGTGCCAGCAGCCCCCGGGACAGGCTAGTATATAGCAATCAGCCCCAGCATTTT,CASSPRDRLVYSNQPQHF
TRBJ2-7,TRBV6-4,.,TRBD1,TGTGCCAGCAGTGTCAGGACAGGGGACGAGCAGTACTTC,CASSVRTGDEQYF
TRBJ2-1,TRBV6-5,.,.,TGTGCCAGCAGACTGCTACGGGATGAGCAGTTCTTC,CASRLLRDEQFF
TRBJ1-3,TRBV28,.,.,TGTGCCAGCAGGGGGGGACCGACCTCTGGAAACACCATATATTTT,CASRGGPTSGNTIYF
TRBJ2-1,TRBV10-3,.,TRBD2,TGTGCCATCAGTGACAGCGGGAACAATGAGCAGTTCTTC,CAISDSGNNEQFF
TRBJ2-1,TRBV10-3,.,.,TGTGCCATCAGTGAGTCGCTAGGCGCATACAATGAGCAGTTCTTC,CAISESLGAYNEQFF
TRBJ2-6,TRBV6-6,.,TRBD1,TGTGCCAGCAGTCAAACTGGACAGGGTTCCTCTGGGGCCAACGTCCTGACTTTC,CASSQTGQGSSGANVLTF
TRBJ1-3,TRBV5-1,.,TRBD1,TGCGCCAGCAGCGTAAATTCGGGACAGGCAAACACCATATATTTT,CASSVNSGQANTIYF